This is a list of T cell receptor beta chains from one sample in a study of technical replicates of blood from a handful of donors. Only in-frame clones appear in the TCRdb table, and some are missing; sequencing was by immunoSEQ multiplex PCR. The sample holds about 80,000 clones, 95% to 98% seen once. The sample consisted of T cells isolated from PBMCs. The receptors were gathered from a human donor in good health. Both conserved end residues are trimmed from each CDR3.

cdr3_aa: ASSDGQGNEKLF; v_call: TRBV9; j_call: TRBJ1-4
cdr3_aa: ASSDGTSSEQF; v_call: TRBV5-5; j_call: TRBJ2-1
cdr3_aa: ATSAKGTGPNQPQH; v_call: TRBV15; j_call: TRBJ1-5
cdr3_aa: AWLDSQETQY; v_call: TRBV30; j_call: TRBJ2-5
cdr3_aa: ASSFRENTEAF; v_call: TRBV28; j_call: TRBJ1-1
cdr3_aa: ASNGGAGNQPQH; v_call: TRBV19; j_call: TRBJ1-5
cdr3_aa: ASSLVSSGSGSDTQY; v_call: TRBV7-9; j_call: TRBJ2-3
cdr3_aa: ASSLTQGLILSPRQY; v_call: TRBV5-6; j_call: TRBJ2-7
cdr3_aa: ACEQGPGEPQH; v_call: TRBV30; j_call: TRBJ1-5
cdr3_aa: ASSFRLAGRRGNIQY; v_call: TRBV5-1; j_call: TRBJ2-4
cdr3_aa: ASRRTAARNSPLH; v_call: TRBV6-5; j_call: TRBJ1-6
cdr3_aa: ASSSTQGSDEQY; v_call: TRBV5-1; j_call: TRBJ2-7
cdr3_aa: ASSPGRGENEQF; v_call: TRBV18; j_call: TRBJ2-1
cdr3_aa: ASSINREGNEKLF; v_call: TRBV19; j_call: TRBJ1-4
cdr3_aa: ASIPGTGYQNTIY; v_call: TRBV28; j_call: TRBJ1-3
cdr3_aa: ASRPGEGTQY; v_call: TRBV7-9; j_call: TRBJ2-5
cdr3_aa: ASRLQGGFYGYT; v_call: TRBV19; j_call: TRBJ1-2
cdr3_aa: AKIVRGKSHAF; v_call: TRBV2; j_call: TRBJ1-1
cdr3_aa: ASSMGAAKNLYGYT; v_call: TRBV19; j_call: TRBJ1-2
cdr3_aa: ASSYSNENYGYT; v_call: TRBV6-5; j_call: TRBJ1-2
cdr3_aa: ASSLSNTEAF; v_call: TRBV19; j_call: TRBJ1-1
cdr3_aa: ASSYEHSGNTIY; v_call: TRBV6-5; j_call: TRBJ1-3
cdr3_aa: ASSPGGVLF; v_call: TRBV6-6; j_call: TRBJ2-2
cdr3_aa: ASSPAGTGPFDRY; v_call: TRBV4-1; j_call: TRBJ2-5
cdr3_aa: ASSFPRGPGELF; v_call: TRBV11-1; j_call: TRBJ2-2
cdr3_aa: ASTRNNEQF; v_call: TRBV6-5; j_call: TRBJ2-1
cdr3_aa: ASSLSRSDGYT; v_call: TRBV5-4; j_call: TRBJ1-2
cdr3_aa: ASSSRGAEY; v_call: TRBV6-5; j_call: TRBJ2-5
cdr3_aa: ASSVRVYTGELF; v_call: TRBV9; j_call: TRBJ2-2
cdr3_aa: ASSRLLQTGVNYEQY; v_call: TRBV4-1; j_call: TRBJ2-7
cdr3_aa: ATSRGGLHTSGNTIY; v_call: TRBV15; j_call: TRBJ1-3
cdr3_aa: ASSRDRDMGETQY; v_call: TRBV4-1; j_call: TRBJ2-5
cdr3_aa: ASSPYGTGANTGELF; v_call: TRBV18; j_call: TRBJ2-2
cdr3_aa: ASSGAVSYNEQF; v_call: TRBV25-1; j_call: TRBJ2-1
cdr3_aa: ASSLPDNEQF; v_call: TRBV28; j_call: TRBJ2-1
cdr3_aa: ASSWDRADTQY; v_call: TRBV6-6; j_call: TRBJ2-3
cdr3_aa: ASSSSRANYGYT; v_call: TRBV19; j_call: TRBJ1-2
cdr3_aa: ASSFLTGANTEAF; v_call: TRBV5-5; j_call: TRBJ1-1
cdr3_aa: ASSVDFSGGTGELF; v_call: TRBV9; j_call: TRBJ2-2
cdr3_aa: AISLAGEPNEQF; v_call: TRBV10-3; j_call: TRBJ2-1
cdr3_aa: ASSSDSLGNTIY; v_call: TRBV5-4; j_call: TRBJ1-3
cdr3_aa: ASSLETGPYEQY; v_call: TRBV11-2; j_call: TRBJ2-7
cdr3_aa: ASAREGVNEQF; v_call: TRBV2; j_call: TRBJ2-1
cdr3_aa: ASRPQGPNTEAF; v_call: TRBV5-1; j_call: TRBJ1-1
cdr3_aa: ASSYSGDAYGYT; v_call: TRBV6-9; j_call: TRBJ1-2
cdr3_aa: ASSLYGGRNIQY; v_call: TRBV27; j_call: TRBJ2-4
cdr3_aa: AISETGGKEETQY; v_call: TRBV10-3; j_call: TRBJ2-5
cdr3_aa: ASTSARQGYGYT; v_call: TRBV9; j_call: TRBJ1-2
cdr3_aa: ASSSARGYEQY; v_call: TRBV6-5; j_call: TRBJ2-7
cdr3_aa: ASSRGLAGNRLETQY; v_call: TRBV11-3; j_call: TRBJ2-5
cdr3_aa: ASSLSAGVGYGYT; v_call: TRBV27; j_call: TRBJ1-2
cdr3_aa: ASSPRDRVGEQY; v_call: TRBV5-4; j_call: TRBJ2-7